Shown below are 27 T cell receptor beta chains from a single sample sequenced in a study of early T cells in non-severe SARS-CoV-2 infection. Using its own MiXCR run on the 5' RACE reads, TCRdb lists one record per CDR3 protein. The repertoire holds around 49,000 distinct CDR3 sequences, with less than 4.5% as singletons. The sample comprised whole blood. Receptors originate from an adult who was a healthcare worker with PCR-confirmed SARS-CoV-2 infection or an uninfected control (not recorded which).

This clonotype was picked up many times. The chain employs TRBV25-1 and TRBJ2-2; weak D call: TRBD2 (6 bases). The CDR3 extends over 16 amino acids. The germline V gene encodes CDR1 MGHDK and CDR2 SYGVNS. V gave up 0 bases and J gave up 3 bases, with 11 bases separating them. CDR3 sequence (DNA): TGTGCCAGCAGTGAATATGGGCCGGGGGACACCGGGGAGCTGTTTTTT. Translated, it gives CASSEYGPGDTGELFF.

This clonotype appeared many times. The V call is TRBV6-1, the J call TRBJ1-1; weak D call: TRBD1 (6 bases). This CDR3 has 14 amino acids. Per the germline V gene, CDR1 is MNHNS and CDR2 is SASEGT. The V gene lost 6 bases and the J gene lost 4 bases, with 15 bases spanning the gap. CDR3 DNA: TGTGCCAGCAGCCCTACCGGGACAACCACTGAAGCTTTCTTT. This sequence encodes CASSPTGTTTEAFF.

This clonotype showed up many times. The rearrangement links TRBV10-3 to TRBJ1-1; no definite D call. Germline lookup yields CDR1 ENHRY and CDR2 SYGVKD. Trimming left V 2 bases short and J 8 bases short, with 9 bases between. This CDR3 spans 12 amino acids. CDR3 nucleotides: TGTGCCATCAGTGAGACCGTGAGGGAAGCTTTCTTT. It yields the protein CAISETVREAFF.

This clonotype was seen many times. V is TRBV29-1 and J is TRBJ2-7; TRBD1 matches 7 bases. The CDR3 runs to 12 residues. With 4 bases clipped from V and 5 bases from J, the junction kept 5 bases outside the gene matches. Germline V lookup: CDR1 SQVTM, CDR2 ANQGSEA. The CDR3 loop reads CSVGGTVDEQYF. CDR3 nucleotide sequence: TGCAGCGTTGGGGGGACAGTCGACGAGCAGTACTTC.

There are many counts of this clonotype. This chain uses TRBV2 with TRBJ1-1, with a weak D call TRBD1 (5 bases). Germline V gene lookup returns CDR1 SNHLY and CDR2 FYNNEI. This CDR3 has 14 residues. Trimming took 7 bases from V and 0 from J, leaving 12 bases between them. The CDR3 DNA reads TGTGCCAGCACCTGGAACAGGTTGAACACTGAAGCTTTCTTT. Residues: CASTWNRLNTEAFF. The entire variable domain, with the rest obtained from reference TRBV2 and TRBJ1-1, is as follows: EPEVTQTPSHQVTQMGQEVILRCVPISNHLYFYWYRQILGQKVEFLVSFYNNEISEKSEIFDDQFSVERPDGSNFTLKIRSTKLEDSAMYFCASTWNRLNTEAFFGQGTRLTVV.

This clonotype has a count of ten or more. Written as DNA, the CDR3 is TGTGCCACCAGCAGGGACAGCGCGGAGACCGAGCAGTACTTC. Translated, it gives CATSRDSAETEQYF. V gene TRBV15 combines with J gene TRBJ2-7; possibly TRBD1 for D (6 bases). The CDR3 runs 14 residues. Germline lookup yields CDR1 LNHNV and CDR2 YYDKDF (reference sequence). Trimming left V 3 bases short and J 6 bases short, with 15 bases between.

This clonotype was picked up many times. The J gene is TRBJ2-5, the V gene TRBV29-1; 7 bases align to TRBD2. The germline CDR1 and CDR2 sequences are SQVTM and ANQGSEA. Trimming at V came to 2 bases and at J to 3 bases, leaving 3 bases not matched to a gene. This CDR3 is built from 13 residues. As DNA, the CDR3 is TGCAGCGTTGAAAAGAGCGGGGAAGAGACCCAGTACTTC. Translated, it gives CSVEKSGEETQYF.

This clonotype was recorded many times. The genes are TRBV29-1 and TRBJ1-1; D gene ambiguous. V gave up 7 bases and J gave up 7 bases, with 4 bases separating them. The CDR3 extends over 8 amino acids. Germline loops: CDR1 SQVTM, CDR2 ANQGSEA. For the CDR3, the DNA is TGCAGCGACGGTGAAGCTTTCTTT. Protein: CSDGEAFF.

This clonotype came up many times. The V gene is TRBV3-1, the J gene TRBJ1-4; D perhaps matches TRBD1 (5 bases). V shed 1 base and J shed 7 bases, with 13 bases lying between them. The CDR3 extends over 15 amino acids. Germline V gives CDR1 LGHDT, CDR2 YNNKEL (reference sequence). This CDR3 is CASSQGPGWGEKLFF. The DNA of the CDR3 is TGTGCCAGCAGCCAAGGCCCAGGGTGGGGTGAAAAACTGTTTTTT.

This clonotype showed up just a few times. The V and J genes are TRBV4-1 and TRBJ2-2, with TRBD2 matching over 9 bases. V lost 0 bases, J lost 4 bases, and 3 bases stayed unmatched. The V gene's germline CDR1 is MGHRA and CDR2 YSYEKL. The CDR3 has 16 residues. The CDR3 region is CASSQEAGGLTGELFF. DNA of the CDR3: TGCGCCAGCAGCCAAGAAGCGGGAGGACTCACCGGGGAGCTGTTTTTT.

This clonotype was seen repeatedly, ten times or more. The chain carries TRBV11-2 and TRBJ2-1, with D possibly TRBD2 on 6 matching bases. CDR3 length equals 20 residues. Trimming shortened V by 4 bases and J by 5 bases, and 30 bases separated the two germline ends. The germline V gene encodes CDR1 SGHAT and CDR2 FQNNGV. CDR3 amino acids: CASSSLAYSLTRAGNNEQFF. CDR3 bases: TGTGCCAGCAGCTCGCTCGCGTACAGCCTAACACGTGCGGGGAACAATGAGCAGTTCTTC.

This clonotype has ten or more counts. J is TRBJ1-1 and V is TRBV6-6; D is uncertain. V lost 2 bases and J 1 base, leaving 5 bases between the germline ends. Germline lookup yields CDR1 MNHNY and CDR2 SVGAGI (reference sequence). The CDR3 is made up of 13 amino acids. The CDR3 DNA reads as TGTGCCAGCAGTTACCGGGCGAACACTGAAGCTTTCTTT. Translation gives CASSYRANTEAFF.

There are many counts of this clonotype. The rearrangement links TRBV2 to TRBJ1-3; D uncertain. The CDR3 spans 15 residues. Trimming stripped 3 bases from V and 0 bases from J, with 9 bases between. Germline lookup yields CDR1 SNHLY and CDR2 FYNNEI. CDR3 protein: CASSDSRASGNTIYF. The DNA of the CDR3 is TGTGCCAGCAGTGACAGTAGGGCCTCTGGAAACACCATATATTTT.

This clonotype was recorded many times. This chain joins TRBV7-3 and TRBJ2-6, with 8 bases matching TRBD1. This CDR3 has 17 residues. V shed 4 bases, J shed 2 bases, and the junction held 7 bases outside the gene matches. The germline gives CDR1 SGHTA, CDR2 FQGTGA. The CDR3 spells CASSSGQGRAGANVLTF. The CDR3 coding sequence is TGTGCCAGCAGCTCCGGACAGGGAAGGGCTGGGGCCAACGTCCTGACTTTC.

This clonotype came up many times. This sequence joins TRBV7-3 and TRBJ2-2, with no clear D. The CDR3 spans 15 residues. CDR1 and CDR2 (germline): SGHTA, FQGTGA. The ends were cut back, 1 base at V and 2 bases at J, with 8 bases in the middle. The CDR3 sequence is CASSLKGFNTGELFF. The CDR3 DNA follows: TGTGCCAGCAGCTTAAAAGGGTTTAACACCGGGGAGCTGTTTTTT.

Only a few counts were recorded for this clonotype. The chain is built from TRBV4-3 and TRBJ2-7; 9 bases fit TRBD1. Germline lookup yields CDR1 LGHNA and CDR2 YSLEER. This CDR3 is 15 amino acids long. V gave up 0 bases and J gave up 2 bases; unmatched junction bases: 2. CDR3 nucleotide sequence: TGCGCCAGCAGCCAAGATTACAGGGGGCCCTACGAGCAGTACTTC. Protein: CASSQDYRGPYEQYF.

This clonotype was counted at least ten times. The chain has TRBV11-2 and TRBJ2-1; no firm D call. Trimming took 5 bases from V and 0 from J, leaving 11 bases between them. Germline-derived CDR1 and CDR2 are SGHAT and FQNNGV. This CDR3 spans 15 amino acids. The CDR3, as DNA: TGTGCCAGCAGCCTGGAAAGGGACTCCTACAATGAGCAGTTCTTC. This encodes CASSLERDSYNEQFF.

This clonotype was seen many times. The DNA for the CDR3 is TGTGCCAGCTCACCAGAGTTCTCCTACGAGCAGTACTTC. Its protein is CASSPEFSYEQYF. This chain links TRBV18 with TRBJ2-7; no definite D call. Trimming took off 2 bases at V and 0 bases at J, with 5 bases between the two ends. CDR3 length: 13 residues. Germline V gene sequence: CDR1 KGHSH, CDR2 LQKENI.

This clonotype appeared a few times. CDR3 coding DNA: TGTGCCAGCAGCCAAGAATCTAGCGGGGGAACCTACGAGCAGTACTTC. Translation: CASSQESSGGTYEQYF. The V call is TRBV4-2, the J call TRBJ2-7; TRBD2 aligns across 10 bases. V dropped 0 bases and J dropped 2; count of bases not matched to a gene: 4. The CDR3 runs 16 residues. Germline CDR1 LGHNA, CDR2 YNFKEQ.

In this sample, this clonotype turned up a few times. CDR3 region: CATSDLPTSGRLETQYF. CDR3 in DNA: TGTGCCACCAGTGATTTGCCGACTAGCGGGAGGTTGGAGACCCAGTACTTC. V and J are TRBV24-1 and TRBJ2-5; 13 nucleotides line up with TRBD2. Losses at the gene ends were 0 bases for V and 5 bases for J; bases not matched to a gene: 5. The CDR3 totals 17 residues. From germline, CDR1 is KGHDR and CDR2 SFDVKD.

This clonotype was counted ten times or more. This chain uses TRBV12-3 or TRBV12-4 with TRBJ2-4, with D perhaps matching TRBD2 (5 bases). The V end was cut by 6 bases, the J end by 1 base, with 7 bases between. The CDR3 spans 13 residues. As DNA, the CDR3 is TGTGCCAGCAGCTGGGAGGCCAAAAACATTCAGTACTTC. Translated, it gives CASSWEAKNIQYF.

This clonotype was seen repeatedly, ten times or more. V usage is TRBV7-9 and J usage is TRBJ1-4; D gene ambiguous. The CDR3 is made up of 14 amino acids. V was cut by 2 bases and J by 8 bases, with 12 bases left in between. The germline CDR1 and CDR2 sequences are SEHNR and FQNEAQ (reference sequence). The CDR3 reads CASSLNPDGEKLFF. The CDR3 region has the DNA TGTGCCAGCAGCTTAAACCCGGATGGGGAAAAACTGTTTTTT.

This clonotype was seen repeatedly, ten times or more. The V and J genes are TRBV30 and TRBJ2-3, with TRBD2 matching over 13 bases. Germline V lookup: CDR1 GTSNPN, CDR2 SVGIG (reference sequence). The ends lost 1 base at V and 1 base at J; junction bases unmatched: 11. CDR3 length: 19 residues. The CDR3 is CAWSGPGLAGPPGTDTQYF. The CDR3 coding sequence is TGTGCCTGGAGTGGGCCGGGACTAGCGGGGCCTCCGGGCACAGATACGCAGTATTTT.

This clonotype was seen repeatedly, ten times or more. This chain uses TRBV18 with TRBJ1-5; D possibly corresponds to TRBD1 (5 bases). Germline lookup yields CDR1 KGHSH and CDR2 LQKENI. CDR3 length: 14 amino acids. The ends were cut back, 3 bases at V and 1 base at J, with 7 bases in the middle. CDR3 protein: CASSPTESNQPQHF. In DNA form, the CDR3 reads TGTGCCAGCTCACCGACAGAGAGCAATCAGCCCCAGCATTTT.

Ten or more counts support this clonotype. The chain uses TRBV2 and TRBJ1-5; the D is unclear. The CDR3 covers 16 residues. V lost 6 bases, J lost 0 bases, and 15 bases lay in between. From germline, CDR1 is SNHLY and CDR2 FYNNEI. CDR3: CASSRLTSYSNQPQHF. The CDR3 region has the DNA TGTGCCAGCAGCCGTTTGACAAGTTATAGCAATCAGCCCCAGCATTTT.

Many counts were recorded for this clonotype. The V gene is TRBV18, the J gene TRBJ1-1, with D unresolved. Per the germline V gene, CDR1 is KGHSH and CDR2 is LQKENI. CDR3 length equals 14 residues. Trimming cost V 1 base and J 2 bases, with 8 bases left between them. CDR3 protein: CASSPRQPNTEAFF. CDR3 bases: TGTGCCAGCTCACCACGGCAGCCTAACACTGAAGCTTTCTTT.

The rearrangement uses TRBV20-1 and TRBJ2-7; D assignment may be TRBD1 or TRBD2 (5 bases each). Germline assignment: CDR1 DFQATT and CDR2 SNEGSKA (reference sequence). The CDR3 is 16 amino acids. V lost 0 bases to trimming and J lost 5 bases, with 20 bases between them. CDR3 nucleotides: TGCAGTGCTAGAGATATTATGGGGCAGGGAGTCCACGAGCAGTACTTC. It codes for CSARDIMGQGVHEQYF.